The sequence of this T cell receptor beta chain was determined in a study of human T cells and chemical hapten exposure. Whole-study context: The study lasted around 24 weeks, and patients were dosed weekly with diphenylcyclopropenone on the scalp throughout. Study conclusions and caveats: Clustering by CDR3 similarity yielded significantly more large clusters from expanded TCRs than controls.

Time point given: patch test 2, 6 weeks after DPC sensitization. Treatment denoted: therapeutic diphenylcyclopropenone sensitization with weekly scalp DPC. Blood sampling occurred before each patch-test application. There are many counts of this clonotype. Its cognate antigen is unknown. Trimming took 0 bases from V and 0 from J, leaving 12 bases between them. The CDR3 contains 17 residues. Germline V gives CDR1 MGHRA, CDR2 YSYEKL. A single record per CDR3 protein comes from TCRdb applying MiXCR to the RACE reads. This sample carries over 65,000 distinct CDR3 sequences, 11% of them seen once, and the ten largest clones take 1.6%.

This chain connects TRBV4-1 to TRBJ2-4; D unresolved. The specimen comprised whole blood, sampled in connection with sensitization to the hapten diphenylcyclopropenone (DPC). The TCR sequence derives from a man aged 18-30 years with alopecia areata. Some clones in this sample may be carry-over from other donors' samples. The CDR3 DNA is TGCGCCAGCAGCCAAGATACAGCGAACCTAGCCAAAAACATTCAGTACTTC. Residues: CASSQDTANLAKNIQYF.